The 16 T cell receptor beta chains below all came from one sample that was sequenced in a study of long-term antiretroviral therapy in people with HIV. Samples were assayed with immunoSEQ v3.0 at survey level. Here immunoSEQ multiplex PCR was the method, and the copy in TCRdb shows in-frame clones only, minus some. The table has 45,000 or so clones, about 94% seen once; the top ten hold roughly 2.3%. This specimen was unsorted PBMCs, taken roughly 9.5 years after starting antiretroviral therapy. These receptors originate from a man aged 30 to 39 with HIV.

This chain connects TRBV19 to TRBJ1-3; perhaps TRBD1 as D (5 bases). Trimming left V 8 bases short and J 8 bases short, with 13 bases between. Germline V gene data show CDR1 as LNHDA and CDR2 as SQIVND (reference sequence). This CDR3 is 12 amino acids long. The CDR3: CASRGRRDTIYF. The CDR3 DNA follows: TGTGCCAGTCGGGGACGCCGGGACACCATATATTTT.

This clone was seen once. This chain joins TRBV5-5 and TRBJ1-2, with D possibly matching TRBD1 (6 bases). Between the trimmed V and J ends, which lost 2 bases and 3 bases, there was a span of 11 bases. CDR1 SGHKS and CDR2 YYEKEE come from the germline V gene (reference sequence). This CDR3 region has 14 residues. CDR3 region: CASSLQGLDYGYTF. Written as DNA, the CDR3 is TGTGCCAGCAGCTTACAGGGACTCGACTATGGCTACACCTTC.

V usage is TRBV5-1 and J usage is TRBJ2-2; tentatively, D is TRBD1 (5 bases). Germline V gives CDR1 SGHRS, CDR2 YFSETQ. The CDR3 consists of 16 residues. Trimming took off 3 bases at V and 4 bases at J, with 16 bases between the two ends. This chain's CDR3 is CASSSKGQGGTGELFF. CDR3 nucleotides: TGCGCCAGCAGCTCAAAGGGGCAGGGCGGCACCGGGGAGCTGTTTTTT.

The chain carries TRBV7-9 and TRBJ2-7; D gene unclear. From germline, CDR1 is SEHNR and CDR2 FQNEAQ (reference sequence). This CDR3 has 12 amino acids. Deletions cut 1 base from V and 2 bases from J, with 3 bases between. The CDR3 region has the DNA TGTGCCAGCAGCTTAGTCACCTACGAGCAGTACGTC. Amino acids: CASSLVTYEQYV.

The V gene is TRBV5-1, the J gene TRBJ2-5, with a possible D match to TRBD2 (6 bases). The CDR3 is 15 amino acids. Germline CDR1 is SGHRS and CDR2 is YFSETQ. V lost 0 bases and J 1 base, leaving 10 bases between the germline ends. The CDR3 reads CASSLGGTGQETQYF. CDR3 coding DNA: TGCGCCAGCAGCTTGGGCGGGACGGGCCAAGAGACCCAGTACTTC.

The chain recombines TRBV5-6 with TRBJ1-1; D may be TRBD1 (6 bases). CDR1 and CDR2 (germline): SGHDT, YYEEEE. This CDR3 is 15 amino acids long. The germline V and J ends were trimmed by 6 bases and 5 bases, with 20 bases remaining between them. The CDR3 loop reads CASTIRQGLGTEAFF. The CDR3 bases are TGTGCCAGCACCATCCGGCAGGGGCTGGGTACTGAAGCTTTCTTT.

The J gene is TRBJ1-1, the V gene TRBV14; D call uncertain. This CDR3 has 13 residues. V lost 5 bases and J lost 6, with 13 bases in between. Germline V gene data show CDR1 as SGHDN and CDR2 as FVKESK. This CDR3 reads CASSLRGSAEAFF. The CDR3 DNA sequence: TGTGCCAGCAGCTTGAGAGGGAGCGCTGAAGCTTTCTTT.

The CDR3 sequence: CASSADLGVEGYTF. The CDR3, as DNA: TGTGCCAGCAGCGCTGACTTAGGCGTGGAAGGCTACACCTTC. The rearrangement uses TRBV9 and TRBJ1-2; D unresolved. The ends were cut back, 3 bases at V and 8 bases at J, with 17 bases in the middle. The CDR3 consists of 14 residues. CDR1 is SGDLS and CDR2 is YYNGEE in the germline V gene.

The V gene is TRBV18, the J gene TRBJ1-2; D possibly corresponds to TRBD1 (6 bases). V gave up 0 bases and J gave up 13 bases, with 12 bases separating them. CDR1 and CDR2 (germline): KGHSH, LQKENI. The CDR3 loop spans 12 amino acids. CDR3 in amino acids: CASSPPGHPCTF. CDR3 in DNA: TGTGCCAGCTCACCACCGGGACACCCCTGCACCTTC.

The chain recombines TRBV5-1 with TRBJ2-7; 9 nucleotides align to TRBD1. The CDR3 totals 16 residues. Germline CDR1 reads SGHRS; CDR2 reads YFSETQ. The ends lost 0 bases at V and 1 base at J; junction bases unmatched: 5. CDR3 in DNA: TGCGCCAGCAGCTTGGGTCGGGACAGGGTTTCCTACGAGCAGTACTTC. Translating it yields CASSLGRDRVSYEQYF.

CDR3 nucleotide sequence: TGTGCCTGGACCCTCCGACAAGGGGCAGGTGAAAAACTGTTTTTT. Translation: CAWTLRQGAGEKLFF. This rearrangement joins TRBV30 to TRBJ1-4, with D perhaps TRBD1 (5 bases). With 4 bases removed from V and 7 bases from J, the gap between germline ends came to 19 bases. The CDR3 length is 15 residues. Germline V gives CDR1 GTSNPN, CDR2 SVGIG (reference sequence).

This clone appeared a single time. The rearrangement uses TRBV6-1 and TRBJ1-5; TRBD1 is a possible D gene (5 bases). This CDR3 comprises 16 residues. The germline V gene has CDR1 MNHNS and CDR2 SASEGT. Trimming stripped 1 base from V and 0 bases from J, with 10 bases between. CDR3 amino acids: CASSEEQVFSNQPQHF. The CDR3 nucleotides are TGTGCCAGCAGTGAAGAACAGGTCTTTAGCAATCAGCCCCAGCATTTT.

The chain is built from TRBV7-2 and TRBJ2-5, with TRBD2 as a possible D gene (5 bases). The CDR3 covers 13 residues. The V gene's germline CDR1 is SGHTA and CDR2 FQGNSA. Between the trimmed V and J ends, which lost 5 bases and 2 bases, there was a span of 9 bases. The CDR3 region is CASSPDWQETQYF. For the CDR3, the DNA is TGTGCCAGCAGCCCGGACTGGCAAGAGACCCAGTACTTC. The variable domain in full, with the rest retrieved from reference TRBV7-2 and TRBJ2-5, is GAGVSQSPSNKVTEKGKDVELRCDPISGHTALYWYRQSLGQGLEFLIYFQGNSAPDKSGLPSDRFSAERTGGSVSTLTIQRTQQEDSAVYLCASSPDWQETQYFGPGTRLLVL.

The chain links TRBV6-5 to TRBJ2-1; weak D call: TRBD1 (7 bases). Trimming shortened V by 2 bases and J by 8 bases, and 16 bases separated the two germline ends. Germline CDR1 is MNHEY and CDR2 is SVGAGI. This CDR3 is built from 15 residues. CDR3 residues: CASSYRGRGAHEQFF. CDR3 DNA sequence: TGTGCCAGCAGTTACAGGGGGCGCGGGGCCCATGAGCAGTTCTTC.

The chain has TRBV2 and TRBJ1-1, with D possibly being TRBD1 (6 bases). Trimming stripped 7 bases from V and 1 base from J, with 16 bases between. CDR1 and CDR2 (germline): SNHLY, FYNNEI. There are 15 residues in the CDR3. As DNA, the CDR3 is TGTGCCAGCAAGGTTTCCGCAGGGGAGAACACTGAAGCTTTCTTT. Its protein product is CASKVSAGENTEAFF.

This rearrangement joins TRBV6-5 to TRBJ2-5; D is perhaps TRBD1 or TRBD2 (5 bases each). CDR1 is MNHEY, CDR2 SVGAGI, per germline. Deletions cut 0 bases from V and 7 bases from J, with 18 bases between. This CDR3 comprises 16 residues. CDR3 in amino acids: CASSYSKEPPGGTQYF. The CDR3 nucleotides are TGTGCCAGCAGTTACTCGAAGGAGCCACCTGGGGGGACCCAGTACTTC.